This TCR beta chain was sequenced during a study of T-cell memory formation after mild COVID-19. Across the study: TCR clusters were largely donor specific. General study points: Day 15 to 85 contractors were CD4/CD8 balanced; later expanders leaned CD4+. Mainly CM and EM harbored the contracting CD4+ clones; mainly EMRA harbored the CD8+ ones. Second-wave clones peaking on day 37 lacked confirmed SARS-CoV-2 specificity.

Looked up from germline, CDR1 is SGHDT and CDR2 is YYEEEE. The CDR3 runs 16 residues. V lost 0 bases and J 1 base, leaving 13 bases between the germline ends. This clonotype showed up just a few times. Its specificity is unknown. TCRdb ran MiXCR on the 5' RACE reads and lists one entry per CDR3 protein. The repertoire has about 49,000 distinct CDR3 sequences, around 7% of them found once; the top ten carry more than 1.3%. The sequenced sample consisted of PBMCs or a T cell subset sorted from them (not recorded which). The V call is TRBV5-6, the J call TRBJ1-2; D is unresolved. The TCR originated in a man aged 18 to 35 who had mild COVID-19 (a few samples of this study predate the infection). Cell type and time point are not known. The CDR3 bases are TGTGCCAGCAGCTTGGTAACGGGTCTTTTTAACTATGGCTACACCTTC. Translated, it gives CASSLVTGLFNYGYTF.